The sequence of this T cell receptor (beta chain) was determined in a study of blood T cell repertoires in COVID-19. As for the study in general: The United States, Italy and Spain were the sources of the acute and convalescent COVID-19 samples. Nucleic acid was either cDNA or gDNA, and it came from T cells, B-cell-depleted T cells, or PBMCs.

V lost 5 bases and J 1 base, leaving 14 bases between the germline ends. CDR3 length equals 15 residues. Germline V gene data show CDR1 as MDHEN and CDR2 as SYDVKM. In the study's own analysis: The authors estimated nucleated cell counts from reference gene primer amplification. Produced via immunoSEQ multiplex PCR; TCRdb's table is partial and in-frame only. That table furnishes V, J and clone size, whereas the DNA furnished D and trimming. The sample consists of roughly 190,000 clones, roughly 87% of them appearing once. The TCR originated in a woman between 40 and 55 years old with acute or convalescent COVID-19. Input material: peripheral blood. This chain connects TRBV28 to TRBJ1-1; tentative D call: TRBD1 (5 bases). The CDR3 spells CASSSSQGWNTEAFF. The CDR3, as DNA: TGTGCCAGCAGTAGCTCTCAGGGCTGGAACACTGAAGCTTTCTTT.